Listed here is a single TCR beta chain. Antigen unknown. The data were taken from a study of T cell responses to AZD1222 COVID-19 vaccine. Assay: immunoSEQ multiplex PCR; the TCRdb copy retains only in-frame clones and omits some. The sample holds some 150,000 clones; approximately 78% are singletons and the top ten take about 4%. Points from the study as a whole: Two doses of AZD1222 preceded a rise in Spike-specific TCR breadth and depth. Clonal diversity may have been underestimated in mostly white British donors. Spike was spanned by vaccine-associated CD4 TCRs, which were dominant at 160-218 and 743-854. Close to half of all spike-specific TCRs reportedly target regions of the variants that are unmutated.

This CDR3 spans 14 amino acids. The germline V gene encodes CDR1 WSHSY and CDR2 SAAADI. V gave up 8 bases and J gave up 0 bases, with 11 bases separating them. This sequence joins TRBV10-2 and TRBJ1-5; no definite D call. The specimen comprised peripheral blood, sampled on day 0 of MenACWY control vaccination. This clonotype was sampled from an adult in good health. The CDR3 DNA sequence: TGCGCCAGCCCCGGGGAGGGTAGCAATCAGCCCCAGCATTTT. This sequence encodes CASPGEGSNQPQHF.